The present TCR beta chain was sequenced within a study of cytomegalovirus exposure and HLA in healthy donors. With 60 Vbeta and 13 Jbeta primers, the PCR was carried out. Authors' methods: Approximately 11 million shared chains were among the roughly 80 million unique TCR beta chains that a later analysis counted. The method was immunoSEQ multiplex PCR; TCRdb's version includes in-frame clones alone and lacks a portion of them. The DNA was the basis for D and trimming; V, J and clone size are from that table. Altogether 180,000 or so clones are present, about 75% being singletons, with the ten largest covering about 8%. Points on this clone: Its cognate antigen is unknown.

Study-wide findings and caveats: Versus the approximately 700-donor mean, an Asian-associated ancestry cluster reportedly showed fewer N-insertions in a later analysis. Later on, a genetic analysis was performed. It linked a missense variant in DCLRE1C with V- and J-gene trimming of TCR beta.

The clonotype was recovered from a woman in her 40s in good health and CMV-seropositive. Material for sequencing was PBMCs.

CDR3 nucleotide sequence: TGTGCCAGCAGCCCCCGGAGCGGGGAATACAATGAGCAGTTCTTC. Translation: CASSPRSGEYNEQFF. The chain employs TRBV9 and TRBJ2-1, with 7 bases aligning to TRBD2. Germline V gene sequence: CDR1 SGDLS, CDR2 YYNGEE. Losses at the gene ends were 4 bases for V and 4 bases for J; bases not matched to a gene: 8. The CDR3 contains 15 residues.